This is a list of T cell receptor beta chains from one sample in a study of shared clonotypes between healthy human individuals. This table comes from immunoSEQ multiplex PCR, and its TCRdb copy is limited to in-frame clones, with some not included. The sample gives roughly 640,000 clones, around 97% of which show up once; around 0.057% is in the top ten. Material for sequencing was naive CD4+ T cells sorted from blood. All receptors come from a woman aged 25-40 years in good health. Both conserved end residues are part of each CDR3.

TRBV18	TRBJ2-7	CASSSKTGTGEQYF
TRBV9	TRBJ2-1	CASSPSPSGDYEQFF
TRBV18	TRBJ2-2	CASSPLMGDTGELFF
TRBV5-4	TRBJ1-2	CASSLAAEYGYTF
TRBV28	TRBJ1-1	CASSDLGTEAFF
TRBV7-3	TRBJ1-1	CASSAGQGATEAFF
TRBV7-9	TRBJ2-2	CASSHGDILLTGELFF
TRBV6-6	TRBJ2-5	CASISTGEETQYF
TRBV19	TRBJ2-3	CASSIRGRNTDTQYF
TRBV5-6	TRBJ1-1	CASSPLVNTEAFF
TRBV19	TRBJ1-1	CAARTRGMNTEAFF
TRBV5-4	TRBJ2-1	CASSLSAGEQFF
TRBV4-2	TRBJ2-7	CASSQGGGGSYEQYF
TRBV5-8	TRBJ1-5	CASSPLSFGPQPQHF
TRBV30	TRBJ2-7	CAWSKAGAGEQYF
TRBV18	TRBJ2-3	CASSPQGPSTDTQYF
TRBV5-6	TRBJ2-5	CASLLEAGSQETQYF
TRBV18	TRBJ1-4	CASSPPDLLKLFF
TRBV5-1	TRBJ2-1	CASSLSWPPVSYNEQFF
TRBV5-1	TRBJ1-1	CASSSGQSNTEAFF
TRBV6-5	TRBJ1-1	CASSYQYTQGATEAFF
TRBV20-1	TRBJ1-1	CSASFEEAFF
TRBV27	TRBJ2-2	CASRPPNTGELFF
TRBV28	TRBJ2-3	CASSPGLGGQGLGTDTQYF
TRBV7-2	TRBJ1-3	CASGFRDSRNTIYF
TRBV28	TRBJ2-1	CASSLSGEQFF
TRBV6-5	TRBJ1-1	CASRQGSNTEAFF
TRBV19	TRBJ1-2	CASSGSGQGANYGYTF
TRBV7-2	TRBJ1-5	CASSVDDQPQHF
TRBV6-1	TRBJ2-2	CASSETGVGTGELFF
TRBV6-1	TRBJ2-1	CASSLSRGEQFF
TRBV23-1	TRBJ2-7	CASSQSGLSSYEQYF
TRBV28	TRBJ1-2	CASSSSAGGNYGYTF
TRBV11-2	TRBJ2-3	CASSLVAGTIRSTDTQYF
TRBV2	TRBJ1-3	CASSEARNTIYF
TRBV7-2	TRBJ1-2	CASNADRASYTF
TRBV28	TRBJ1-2	CASSFLVPGAGNGYGYTF
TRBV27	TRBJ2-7	CASRPGPNPYEQYF
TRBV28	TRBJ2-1	CASSSEGQGIYNEQFF
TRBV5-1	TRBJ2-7	CASSLVSGEGFEQYF
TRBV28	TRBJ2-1	CASSPQGLAGVHNEQFF